This T cell receptor (beta chain) was identified during a study of T cell repertoires in cytomegalovirus infection. As for the study in general: Both a matching HLA type and CMV infection were indicated by public TCR beta signatures. The study, taken as a whole, reports: Summed frequency of shared TCR beta families picked out CMV carriers who also had the relevant HLA.

A single record per CDR3 protein comes from TCRdb applying MiXCR to the reads. The sample holds 630,000 or so distinct CDR3 sequences, less than 25% seen once. A note on this clonotype: As yet, its antigen is unknown.

Per the germline V gene, CDR1 is DFQATT and CDR2 is SNEGSKA (reference sequence). V lost 2 bases and J lost 5; bases outside the gene matches: 13. The length of the CDR3 is 16 residues. Specimen: CD8+ T cells from PBMCs. The chain has TRBV20-1 and TRBJ2-7; 9 bases agree with TRBD1. The TCR was taken from a human donor in good health (CMV status not recorded). Some clones in this sample may be carry-over from other donors' samples. The CDR3 here is CSARLGQGGQRHEQYV. In DNA form, the CDR3 reads TGCAGTGCTAGATTGGGACAGGGAGGACAAAGACACGAGCAGTACGTC.